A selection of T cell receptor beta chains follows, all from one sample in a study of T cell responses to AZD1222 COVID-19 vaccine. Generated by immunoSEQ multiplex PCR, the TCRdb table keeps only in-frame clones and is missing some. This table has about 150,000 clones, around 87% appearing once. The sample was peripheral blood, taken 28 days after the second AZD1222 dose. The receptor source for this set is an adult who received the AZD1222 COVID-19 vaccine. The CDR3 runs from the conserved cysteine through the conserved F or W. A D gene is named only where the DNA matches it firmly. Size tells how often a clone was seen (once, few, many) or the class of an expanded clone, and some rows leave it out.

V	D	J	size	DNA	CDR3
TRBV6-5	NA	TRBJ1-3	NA	TGTGCCAGCAGCTTGACAGTCTCTGGAAACACCATATATTTT	CASSLTVSGNTIYF
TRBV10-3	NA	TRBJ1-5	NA	TGTGCCATCAGTGAGTCGGGCAATCAGCCCCAGCATTTT	CAISESGNQPQHF
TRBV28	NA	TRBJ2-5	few	TGTGCCAGCAGCCCGCAGAGCGAGACCCAGTACTTC	CASSPQSETQYF
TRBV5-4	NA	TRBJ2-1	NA	TGTGCCAGCAGCTTGGAAAGGGAGTACAATGAGCAGTTCTTC	CASSLEREYNEQFF
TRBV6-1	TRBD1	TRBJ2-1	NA	TGTGCCAGCAGTGAAGCGCAAACAGGGGGGAAGTTCTTC	CASSEAQTGGKFF
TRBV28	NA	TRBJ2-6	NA	TGTGCCAGCAGTTTCGGGGGCTCTGGGGCCAACGTCCTGACTTTC	CASSFGGSGANVLTF
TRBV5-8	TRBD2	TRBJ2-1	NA	TGTGCCAGCAGCTTGGTGCTAAGCGGGAGAGATGAGCAGTTCTTC	CASSLVLSGRDEQFF
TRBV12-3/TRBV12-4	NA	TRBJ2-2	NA	TGTGCCAGCAGTTTAGGACAAACCGGGGAGCTGTTTTTT	CASSLGQTGELFF
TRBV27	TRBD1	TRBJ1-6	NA	TGTGCCAGCAGTTTTGGACAGGGGGCTGATTCACCCCTCCACTTT	CASSFGQGADSPLHF
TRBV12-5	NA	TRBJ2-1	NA	TGTGCTAGTGGTTTGAGTGACAGGGAGCAGTTCTTC	CASGLSDREQFF
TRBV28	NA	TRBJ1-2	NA	TGTGCCAGCACTCTAGACGGGAGGGGAGGCTACACCTTC	CASTLDGRGGYTF
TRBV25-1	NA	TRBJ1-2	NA	TGTGCCAGCAGTGATCCGGGGGCTCATGGCTACACCTTC	CASSDPGAHGYTF
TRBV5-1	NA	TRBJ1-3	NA	TGCGCCAGCAGCTTGGATGGGGCGGACACCATATATTTT	CASSLDGADTIYF
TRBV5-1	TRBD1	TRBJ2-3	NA	TGCGCCAGCAGCCGGGACGGGGACAGGGGAACAGATACGCAGTATTTT	CASSRDGDRGTDTQYF
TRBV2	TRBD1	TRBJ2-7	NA	TGTGCCAGCAGTGATGGTGGGACAGGGGGCTACGAGCAGTACTTC	CASSDGGTGGYEQYF
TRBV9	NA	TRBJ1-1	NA	TGTGCCAGCAGCGTTGGTTCCCTGAACACTGAAGCTTTCTTT	CASSVGSLNTEAFF
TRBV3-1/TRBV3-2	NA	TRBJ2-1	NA	TGTGCCAGCAGCCCCCCAGTTGACAATGAGCAGTTCTTC	CASSPPVDNEQFF
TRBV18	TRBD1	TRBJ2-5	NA	TGTGCCAGCTCCGCCTGGGACAGCCAAGGTGTGACCCAGTACTTC	CASSAWDSQGVTQYF
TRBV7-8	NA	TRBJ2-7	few	TGTGCCAGCAGCCCCGTCGGACGGGGCAGGGTGTCGGAGCAGTACTTC	CASSPVGRGRVSEQYF
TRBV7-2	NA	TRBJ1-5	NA	TGTGCCAGCAGCTTAGTCGGTCTGGGGGGGGGTCAGCCCCAGCATTTT	CASSLVGLGGGQPQHF
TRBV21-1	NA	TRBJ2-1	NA	TGTGCCAGCAGCAAATTCTGGGGGGATAAAAACAGCGGGTACAATGAGCAGTTCTTC	CASSKFWGDKNSGYNEQFF
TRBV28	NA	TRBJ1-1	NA	TGTGCCAGCACCCGACAGTCGGGCACTGAAGCTTTCTTT	CASTRQSGTEAFF
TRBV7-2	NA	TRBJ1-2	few	TGTGCCAGCAGCTTAGAGAGTTCGGTTGGCTACACCTTC	CASSLESSVGYTF
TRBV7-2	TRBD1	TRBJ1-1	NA	TGTGCCAGCAGGGCGGACAGGGCTAACACTGAAGCTTTCTTT	CASRADRANTEAFF
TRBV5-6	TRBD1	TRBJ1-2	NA	TGTGCCAGCAGCTTTAGGGACAGGGTGTATTATGGCTACACCTTC	CASSFRDRVYYGYTF
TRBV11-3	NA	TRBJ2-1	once	TGTGCCAGCAGCGCGAGGGACTCCCGGCAGAATGAGCAGTTCTTC	CASSARDSRQNEQFF
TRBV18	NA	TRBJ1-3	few	TGTGCCAGCTCACCGGGATCATCCGGAAACACCATATATTTT	CASSPGSSGNTIYF
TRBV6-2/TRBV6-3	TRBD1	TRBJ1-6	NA	TGTGCCAGCAACCCCGACAGGGAGAGTAATTCACCCCTCCACTTT	CASNPDRESNSPLHF
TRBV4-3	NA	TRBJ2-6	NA	TGCGCCAGCAGCCAATTGGGGGGGCCAGGGGCCAACGTCCTGACTTTC	CASSQLGGPGANVLTF
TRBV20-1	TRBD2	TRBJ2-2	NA	TGCAGTGCTAGTGCGACTAGCGGCCTAAACACCGGGGAGCTGTTTTTT	CSASATSGLNTGELFF
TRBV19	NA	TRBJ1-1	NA	TGTGCCAGTAGAGTAGGGGAGGTAGTTTTAACTGAAGCTTTCTTT	CASRVGEVVLTEAFF
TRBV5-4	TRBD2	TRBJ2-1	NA	TGTGCCAGCAGCATAGAAGGAAGCGGGAGCTCCTACAATGAGCAGTTCTTC	CASSIEGSGSSYNEQFF
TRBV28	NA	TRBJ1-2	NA	TGTGCCAGCAGTCAAGGGCCTCACTATGGCTACACCTTC	CASSQGPHYGYTF
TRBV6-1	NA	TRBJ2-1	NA	TGTGCCAGCAGTGGAGCGGGTTACAATGAGCAGTTCTTC	CASSGAGYNEQFF
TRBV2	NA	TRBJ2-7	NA	TGTGCCAGCAGTGATGGGACCACGAGCTCCTACGAGCAGTACTTC	CASSDGTTSSYEQYF
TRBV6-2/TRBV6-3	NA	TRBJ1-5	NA	TGTGCCAGCAGTTACGTTTCCAATCAGCCCCAGCATTTT	CASSYVSNQPQHF
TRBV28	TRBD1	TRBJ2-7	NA	TGTGCCAGCAGTTTAATATCCGGGACAGGGCGGGAAGAGCAGTACTTC	CASSLISGTGREEQYF
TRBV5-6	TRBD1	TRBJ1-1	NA	TGTGCCAGCAGCTACGGGACAGAAAAGAACACTGAAGCTTTCTTT	CASSYGTEKNTEAFF
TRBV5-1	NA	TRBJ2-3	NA	TGCGCCAGCAGCTTGGATGGGGTCAGCACAGATACGCAGTATTTT	CASSLDGVSTDTQYF
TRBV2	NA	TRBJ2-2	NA	TGTGCCAGCAGGGCTAGCAGTACCGGGGAGCTGTTTTTT	CASRASSTGELFF
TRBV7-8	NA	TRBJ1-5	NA	TGTGCCAGCAGCTTACTTGACAGTGATGGACCCCAGCATTTT	CASSLLDSDGPQHF
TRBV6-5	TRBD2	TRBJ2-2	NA	TGTGCCAGCAGTTACTGGGCTAGCGGGATAGGCGGGGAGCTGTTTTTT	CASSYWASGIGGELFF
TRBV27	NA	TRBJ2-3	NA	TGTGCCAGCAGTCCGAACTATTTT	CASSPNYF
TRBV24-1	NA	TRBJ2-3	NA	TGTGCCACCAGTGGCTCCACAGAGTCGCACACAGATACGCAGTATTTT	CATSGSTESHTDTQYF
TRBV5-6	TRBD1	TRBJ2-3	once	TGTGCCAGCAGTCCCCCCGGGACAGGGCTAGATACGCAGTATTTT	CASSPPGTGLDTQYF
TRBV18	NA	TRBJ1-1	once	TGTGCCAGCTCACCACGTCAACAGGGCTACACTGAAGCTTTCTTT	CASSPRQQGYTEAFF
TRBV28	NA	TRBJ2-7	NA	TGTGCCAGCACCACGCGGTACGAGCAGTACTTC	CASTTRYEQYF
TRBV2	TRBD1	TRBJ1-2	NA	TGTGCCAGCAGCGGGACAGGGGGAAGAGGCTACACCTTC	CASSGTGGRGYTF
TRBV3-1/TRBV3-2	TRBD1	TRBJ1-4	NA	TGTGCCAGCAACTTCGGGGACAGGGCCCCAACTAATGAAAAACTGTTTTTT	CASNFGDRAPTNEKLFF
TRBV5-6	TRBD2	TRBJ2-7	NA	TGTGCCAGCTTAGGGAGCGGGAGGGCCCACGAGCAGTACTTC	CASLGSGRAHEQYF
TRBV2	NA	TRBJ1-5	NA	TGTGCCAGCAGTCCGGGAGGACTTAGCAATCAGCCCCAGCATTTT	CASSPGGLSNQPQHF
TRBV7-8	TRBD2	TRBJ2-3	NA	TGTGCCAGCAGCTCAAGAGGACTAGCGGGAGGAACGGGCACAGATACGCAGTATTTT	CASSSRGLAGGTGTDTQYF